A selection of T cell receptor beta chains follows, all from one sample in a study of siplizumab effects on memory and regulatory T cells. Some clones are missing from TCRdb's copy, which holds only in-frame ones; the method was immunoSEQ multiplex PCR. The sample has some 96,000 clones; about 95% are singletons. Source material: non-Treg CD4+ T cells sorted from blood. The source is a human donor in good health. Each CDR3 is given with its conserved first and last residue. D genes are given only for firm matches. A clone size is listed for some rows: how often the clone was seen (once, few, many), or a class if it is expanded.

cdr3_nt: TGTGCCAGCTTAAACAGGGGGCAATTGGGCACCGGGGAGCTGTTTTTT; cdr3_aa: CASLNRGQLGTGELFF; clone_size: -; d_call: TRBD1; j_call: TRBJ2-2; v_call: TRBV19
cdr3_nt: TGCGCCAGCAGCTTGGTAGCAGGGACAGATACGCAGTATTTT; cdr3_aa: CASSLVAGTDTQYF; clone_size: -; d_call: -; j_call: TRBJ2-3; v_call: TRBV5-1
cdr3_nt: TGTGCCAGTAGTAGGAAGGGCTCGGGACTAGCGGGGGGATCCTACGAGCAGTACTTC; cdr3_aa: CASSRKGSGLAGGSYEQYF; clone_size: -; d_call: TRBD2; j_call: TRBJ2-7; v_call: TRBV19
cdr3_nt: TGCGCCAGCAGCTTTCCGGGCACAGATACGCAGTATTTT; cdr3_aa: CASSFPGTDTQYF; clone_size: -; d_call: -; j_call: TRBJ2-3; v_call: TRBV5-1
cdr3_nt: TGTGCCAGCAGTGAACAGGGGGCGAAGAACACTGAAGCTTTCTTT; cdr3_aa: CASSEQGAKNTEAFF; clone_size: -; d_call: TRBD1; j_call: TRBJ1-1; v_call: TRBV28
cdr3_nt: TGCGCCAGCAGCACCATAGCGGGAGGGGCCAATGAGCAGTTCTTC; cdr3_aa: CASSTIAGGANEQFF; clone_size: -; d_call: TRBD2; j_call: TRBJ2-1; v_call: TRBV5-1
cdr3_nt: TGTGCCAGTAGCGGGAGCACAGATACGCAGTATTTT; cdr3_aa: CASSGSTDTQYF; clone_size: -; d_call: TRBD2; j_call: TRBJ2-3; v_call: TRBV28
cdr3_nt: TGTGCCAGCAGTCAGGGTTTTGGGGATAATTCACCCCTCCACTTT; cdr3_aa: CASSQGFGDNSPLHF; clone_size: -; d_call: -; j_call: TRBJ1-6; v_call: TRBV6-5
cdr3_nt: TGTGCCAGCACGAACACCGGGGAGCTGTTTTTT; cdr3_aa: CASTNTGELFF; clone_size: -; d_call: -; j_call: TRBJ2-2; v_call: TRBV11-1
cdr3_nt: TGTGCCAGCAGTTTTGGGTCAAAGGGTAGGCAGCCCCAGCATTTT; cdr3_aa: CASSFGSKGRQPQHF; clone_size: -; d_call: -; j_call: TRBJ1-5; v_call: TRBV28
cdr3_nt: TGTGCCAGCAGTGTGGGGGGACAGCGCCTAGAGACCCAGTACTTC; cdr3_aa: CASSVGGQRLETQYF; clone_size: -; d_call: -; j_call: TRBJ2-5; v_call: TRBV2
cdr3_nt: TGTGCCAGCAGTCTCTCTCATAGCTCTGGAAACACCATATATTTT; cdr3_aa: CASSLSHSSGNTIYF; clone_size: -; d_call: -; j_call: TRBJ1-3; v_call: TRBV28
cdr3_nt: TGTGCCAGCAGTATACCAAGGGGGCAGAACACCATATATTTT; cdr3_aa: CASSIPRGQNTIYF; clone_size: -; d_call: TRBD1; j_call: TRBJ1-3; v_call: TRBV11-2
cdr3_nt: TGTGCCAGCAGCCATAAGGGACAGGGGGCGGATCAGCCCCAGCATTTT; cdr3_aa: CASSHKGQGADQPQHF; clone_size: -; d_call: TRBD1; j_call: TRBJ1-5; v_call: TRBV7-9
cdr3_nt: TGTGCCAGCAGCCCGAGCCCCTATAATTCACCCCTCCACTTT; cdr3_aa: CASSPSPYNSPLHF; clone_size: -; d_call: -; j_call: TRBJ1-6; v_call: TRBV5-8
cdr3_nt: TGTGCCAGCAGCTTAGAGGGTTCAGCCACAGATACGCAGTATTTT; cdr3_aa: CASSLEGSATDTQYF; clone_size: -; d_call: -; j_call: TRBJ2-3; v_call: TRBV7-8
cdr3_nt: TGTGCCAGCAGCTTTAAGGGGTCCTATGGCTACACCTTC; cdr3_aa: CASSFKGSYGYTF; clone_size: -; d_call: -; j_call: TRBJ1-2; v_call: TRBV7-2
cdr3_nt: TGTGCCAGCCAGGAGGGCCAAGAGACCCAGTACTTC; cdr3_aa: CASQEGQETQYF; clone_size: -; d_call: -; j_call: TRBJ2-5; v_call: TRBV28
cdr3_nt: TGCGCCAGCAGCCAACAGGAGAGGGATGGCTACACCTTC; cdr3_aa: CASSQQERDGYTF; clone_size: -; d_call: -; j_call: TRBJ1-2; v_call: TRBV5-1
cdr3_nt: TGTGCCAGCATTCCGAAGGTCACAGGAGTTCGGGAGCAGTACTTC; cdr3_aa: CASIPKVTGVREQYF; clone_size: -; d_call: -; j_call: TRBJ2-7; v_call: TRBV6-1
cdr3_nt: TGCAGTGTAACTAGCACAGATACGCAGTATTTT; cdr3_aa: CSVTSTDTQYF; clone_size: -; d_call: -; j_call: TRBJ2-3; v_call: TRBV20-1
cdr3_nt: TGTGCCAGCAGTGAATCCGAGCTAACCTCTGGAAACACCATATATTTT; cdr3_aa: CASSESELTSGNTIYF; clone_size: -; d_call: -; j_call: TRBJ1-3; v_call: TRBV2
cdr3_nt: TGTGCCAGCAGTGACTCGAAACTAGATACGCAGTATTTT; cdr3_aa: CASSDSKLDTQYF; clone_size: once; d_call: -; j_call: TRBJ2-3; v_call: TRBV6-4
cdr3_nt: TGCGCCAGCAGCCGAGACGGACTAGCGGGCGGCGAGCAGTACTTC; cdr3_aa: CASSRDGLAGGEQYF; clone_size: -; d_call: TRBD2; j_call: TRBJ2-7; v_call: TRBV4-1
cdr3_nt: TGTGCCAGCAGCCACCAGCCGAACACTGAAGCTTTCTTT; cdr3_aa: CASSHQPNTEAFF; clone_size: -; d_call: -; j_call: TRBJ1-1; v_call: TRBV4-2
cdr3_nt: TGTGCCAGCAGTGAACAACAGGGAGGGGCCTTC; cdr3_aa: CASSEQQGGAF; clone_size: -; d_call: -; j_call: TRBJ1-2; v_call: TRBV6-1
cdr3_nt: TGTGCCAGCTCACCAGCTCCTGTACTAGAGACAGATACGCAGTATTTT; cdr3_aa: CASSPAPVLETDTQYF; clone_size: -; d_call: -; j_call: TRBJ2-3; v_call: TRBV18
cdr3_nt: TGTGCCAGCAGCTTACTCGGGGAGGCGAGGGGTTCCGAGCAGTACTTC; cdr3_aa: CASSLLGEARGSEQYF; clone_size: -; d_call: -; j_call: TRBJ2-7; v_call: TRBV7-2
cdr3_nt: TGTGCCAGCGATCCCGGGAGTAATTACGGCACAGATACGCAGTATTTT; cdr3_aa: CASDPGSNYGTDTQYF; clone_size: -; d_call: -; j_call: TRBJ2-3; v_call: TRBV9
cdr3_nt: TGTGCCAGCAGCTTTCAGGGGGCCGGCACCGGGGAGCTGTTTTTT; cdr3_aa: CASSFQGAGTGELFF; clone_size: -; d_call: TRBD1; j_call: TRBJ2-2; v_call: TRBV5-4
cdr3_nt: TGTGCCAGCGCGGCGGGGCCGGGGGCTAATGAAAAACTGTTTTTT; cdr3_aa: CASAAGPGANEKLFF; clone_size: -; d_call: -; j_call: TRBJ1-4; v_call: TRBV18
cdr3_nt: TGTGCCAGTAGTATCGGAACAGTTGAGCAGTTCTTC; cdr3_aa: CASSIGTVEQFF; clone_size: -; d_call: -; j_call: TRBJ2-1; v_call: TRBV19
cdr3_nt: TGTGCCAGCAGCTTCACGAGAGAGCGGGACCGGTCCACGCAGTATTTT; cdr3_aa: CASSFTRERDRSTQYF; clone_size: -; d_call: TRBD2; j_call: TRBJ2-3; v_call: TRBV5-6
cdr3_nt: TGCGCCAGCAGGAGGGACAGCCAATTTTTGGAGCAGTACTTC; cdr3_aa: CASRRDSQFLEQYF; clone_size: -; d_call: TRBD1; j_call: TRBJ2-7; v_call: TRBV5-1
cdr3_nt: TGTGCCAGATTGACTAGCGGAGGTCTAGCCAAAAACATTCAGTACTTC; cdr3_aa: CARLTSGGLAKNIQYF; clone_size: -; d_call: TRBD2; j_call: TRBJ2-4; v_call: TRBV13
cdr3_nt: TGTGCCAGCAGCTTACGGCCCCCAGGGGGTATGAAGACCCAGTACTTC; cdr3_aa: CASSLRPPGGMKTQYF; clone_size: -; d_call: TRBD1; j_call: TRBJ2-5; v_call: TRBV7-9
cdr3_nt: TGCAGCGTTGCCTTGAGGGGGCAAGGCAATGAGCAGTTCTTC; cdr3_aa: CSVALRGQGNEQFF; clone_size: -; d_call: TRBD1; j_call: TRBJ2-1; v_call: TRBV29-1
cdr3_nt: TGTGCCAGCAGTTTTGAGGGATCCAACGAGCAGTACTTC; cdr3_aa: CASSFEGSNEQYF; clone_size: -; d_call: -; j_call: TRBJ2-7; v_call: TRBV6-6
cdr3_nt: TGTGCCAGTAGTATAGTCGGGACAGGGTCCTACGAGCAGTACTTC; cdr3_aa: CASSIVGTGSYEQYF; clone_size: -; d_call: TRBD1; j_call: TRBJ2-7; v_call: TRBV19
cdr3_nt: TGTGCCAGCAGCTTAGGAGGGATGGGAAGCAATCAGCCCCAGCATTTT; cdr3_aa: CASSLGGMGSNQPQHF; clone_size: -; d_call: -; j_call: TRBJ1-5; v_call: TRBV5-6
cdr3_nt: TGTGCCAGCAGCCCTACAACAGGGGCCAAAAACATTCAGTACTTC; cdr3_aa: CASSPTTGAKNIQYF; clone_size: -; d_call: -; j_call: TRBJ2-4; v_call: TRBV5-4
cdr3_nt: TGTGCCAGCAGCTTTGGCCCGCGCGAAGGAGCTTTCTTT; cdr3_aa: CASSFGPREGAFF; clone_size: few; d_call: -; j_call: TRBJ1-1; v_call: TRBV11-1